Listed below are T cell receptor beta chains from one sample, sequenced in a study of CD8+CD57+ T cells in acquired aplastic anemia. TCRdb analysed the reads with MiXCR anew, one entry per CDR3 protein. This repertoire shows some 280,000 distinct CDR3 sequences, approximately 56% found once; its top ten account for under 8.5%. The sample consisted of sorted CD4+, CD8+, or CD8+CD57+ T cells (not recorded which) from PBMCs. The receptor source for this set is a human donor with severe aplastic anemia or a healthy control (not recorded which). CDR3s include the opening cysteine and the closing phenylalanine or tryptophan. D genes are given only for firm matches. A clone size is listed for some rows: how often the clone was seen (once, few, many), or a class if it is expanded.

TRBJ2-5 . . 15 TRBV20-1 CSARDKGPGRETQYF TGCAGTGCTAGGGACAAGGGGCCAGGGCGAGAGACCCAGTACTTC
TRBJ1-5 TRBD1 few 13 TRBV10-3 CAISDRGLQPQHF TGTGCCATCAGCGACAGGGGGCTACAGCCCCAGCATTTT
TRBJ2-7 . . 13 TRBV7-2 CASSLEQGDEQYF TGTGCCAGCAGCTTGGAACAGGGTGACGAGCAGTACTTC
TRBJ1-5 . many 18 TRBV20-1 CSARDLGRRLGSNQPQHF TGCAGTGCTAGAGACTTGGGACGGCGCCTCGGGAGCAATCAGCCCCAGCATTTT
TRBJ1-1 . many 13 TRBV20-1 CSARAGVLTEAFF TGCAGTGCTAGAGCGGGGGTCTTGACTGAAGCTTTCTTT
TRBJ2-1 . . 14 TRBV24-1 CATSSGNSYNEQFF TGTGCCACCAGCAGCGGAAACTCCTACAATGAGCAGTTCTTC
TRBJ2-5 TRBD1 . 14 TRBV20-1 CSARGTGSEETQYF TGCAGTGCTAGAGGGACAGGGTCGGAGGAGACCCAGTACTTC
TRBJ2-1 . . 15 TRBV7-2 CASSASSHSYNEQFF TGTGCCAGCAGCGCCTCTAGCCACTCCTACAATGAGCAGTTCTTC
TRBJ1-1 . . 11 TRBV30 CAWKKDTEAFF TGTGCCTGGAAAAAAGACACTGAAGCTTTCTTT
TRBJ2-5 . many 14 TRBV5-6 CASSLVSGQETQYF TGTGCCAGCAGCTTGGTAAGCGGTCAAGAGACCCAGTACTTC
TRBJ2-2 . . 15 TRBV4-3 CASTPDGGVTGELFF TGCGCCAGCACCCCGGACGGAGGGGTCACCGGGGAGCTGTTTTTT
TRBJ2-7 . many 14 TRBV2 CASSEYTFSYEQYF TGTGCCAGCAGTGAATACACCTTTAGCTACGAGCAGTACTTC
TRBJ2-5 TRBD2 few 15 TRBV5-1 CASSSTLAGVETQYF TGCGCCAGCAGCTCGACACTAGCGGGAGTAGAGACCCAGTACTTC
TRBJ2-7 TRBD1 many 14 TRBV6-5 CASSYRGQGYEQYF TGTGCCAGCAGTTACAGGGGACAGGGTTACGAGCAGTACTTC
TRBJ1-2 TRBD1 many 14 TRBV20-1 CSAGTGTGNYGYTF TGCAGTGCGGGAACCGGGACAGGGAACTATGGCTACACCTTC
TRBJ2-7 TRBD1 . 15 TRBV11-2 CASSTGQGLSYEQYF TGTGCCAGCAGCACGGGACAGGGGTTATCCTACGAGCAGTACTTC
TRBJ1-2 . . 14 TRBV20-1 CSVLPQGIGGGYTF TGCAGTGTCTTACCTCAGGGGATTGGAGGTGGCTACACCTTC
TRBJ2-1 TRBD1 many 15 TRBV19 CASKTGIRDRNEQFF TGTGCCAGTAAAACAGGGATTAGGGACAGGAATGAGCAGTTCTTC
TRBJ2-7 . . 12 TRBV7-9 CASSLGVGEQYF TGTGCCAGCAGCTTAGGTGTCGGTGAGCAGTACTTC
TRBJ2-1 TRBD2 . 16 TRBV24-1 CATSDAGLAGVNEQFF TGTGCCACCAGTGATGCTGGACTAGCGGGAGTGAATGAGCAGTTCTTC
TRBJ1-5 TRBD1 . 15 TRBV5-1 CASSLTGEYGQPQHF TGCGCCAGCAGCTTGACAGGGGAGTACGGCCAGCCCCAGCATTTT
TRBJ2-7 . many 14 TRBV12-3/TRBV12-4 CASIDHRSSYEQYF TGTGCCAGCATCGATCACAGGTCCTCCTACGAGCAGTACTTC
TRBJ1-5 . . 12 TRBV7-9 CASSQGYQPQHF TGTGCCAGCAGCCAGGGGTATCAGCCCCAGCATTTT
TRBJ1-5 . . 12 TRBV7-2 CASSLAAQPQHF TGTGCCAGCAGCTTAGCCGCCCAGCCCCAGCATTTT
TRBJ1-4 . . 15 TRBV2 CASSPVPGSVEKLFF TGTGCCAGCAGCCCGGTACCGGGGTCGGTTGAAAAACTGTTTTTT
TRBJ2-7 . few 13 TRBV20-1 CSARTGYSYEQYF TGCAGTGCTAGGACCGGGTACTCCTACGAGCAGTACTTC
TRBJ2-7 TRBD2 . 15 TRBV5-1 CASSLSGGPSHEQYF TGCGCCAGCAGCTTGAGCGGGGGGCCCTCCCACGAGCAGTACTTC
TRBJ1-5 . . 12 TRBV20-1 CSAIPRGDPQHF TGCAGTGCCATTCCGCGGGGGGATCCCCAGCATTTT
TRBJ2-1 . . 11 TRBV20-1 CSAPNTGKQFF TGCAGTGCTCCGAATACTGGTAAGCAGTTCTTC
TRBJ1-4 . . 15 TRBV7-2 CASSLTRGFNEKLFF TGTGCCAGCAGCTTAACTAGGGGATTTAATGAAAAACTGTTTTTT
TRBJ2-7 TRBD2 many 16 TRBV20-1 CSASDPRAGGFYEQYF TGCAGTGCTAGCGACCCTCGGGCGGGGGGGTTCTACGAGCAGTACTTC
TRBJ2-7 TRBD2 once 16 TRBV29-1 CSVTGGAGVSSGEQYF TGCAGCGTTACCGGGGGAGCGGGAGTGTCGTCCGGCGAGCAGTACTTC
TRBJ2-7 TRBD2 few 16 TRBV20-1 CSARRTSGGAPYEQYF TGCAGTGCTCGTAGGACTAGCGGGGGGGCTCCCTACGAGCAGTACTTC
TRBJ2-5 . few 15 TRBV28 CASSLPGGYQETQYF TGTGCCAGCAGTTTACCTGGGGGTTACCAAGAGACCCAGTACTTC
TRBJ2-5 TRBD2 many 14 TRBV12-3/TRBV12-4 CASRLAGLEETQYF TGTGCCAGCAGGCTAGCGGGGTTGGAAGAGACCCAGTACTTC
TRBJ2-5 . many 15 TRBV6-1 CASSEGTAAQETQYF TGTGCCAGCAGTGAAGGGACAGCCGCCCAAGAGACCCAGTACTTC
TRBJ2-7 . many 14 TRBV2 CASSEQGSSYEQYF TGTGCCAGCAGTGAGCAGGGGAGCTCCTACGAGCAGTACTTC
TRBJ2-1 . . 17 TRBV7-9 CASSPDEGTRGYNEQFF TGTGCCAGCAGTCCCGACGAAGGTACTCGGGGATACAATGAGCAGTTCTTC
TRBJ2-3 . . 16 TRBV6-5 CASSPLGGTGMNTQYF TGTGCCAGCTCCCCCCTTGGGGGTACAGGGATGAATACGCAGTATTTT
TRBJ2-7 TRBD1 . 14 TRBV7-9 CAGSRGQMAYEQHF TGTGCCGGCAGCCGGGGACAGATGGCCTACGAGCAGCACTTC
TRBJ2-3 TRBD2 many 17 TRBV5-4 CASSRPGLAILTDTQYF TGTGCCAGCAGCCGCCCGGGACTAGCGATTCTCACAGATACGCAGTATTTT
TRBJ2-1 TRBD2 . 14 TRBV20-1 CSARDRGGLNEQFF TGCAGTGCTAGAGACCGGGGGGGACTCAATGAGCAGTTCTTC
TRBJ2-7 TRBD2 . 15 TRBV10-3 CAISEPLAGGTEQYF TGTGCCATCAGTGAGCCACTAGCGGGGGGGACGGAGCAGTACTTC
TRBJ2-7 . . 15 TRBV24-1 CATSDSTHASYEQYF TGTGCCACCAGTGATTCAACCCACGCCTCCTACGAGCAGTACTTC
TRBJ1-5 TRBD1 . 14 TRBV10-3 CAIRGTEGNQPQHF TGTGCCATCAGGGGGACAGAAGGTAATCAGCCCCAGCATTTT
TRBJ1-6 TRBD1 . 16 TRBV2 CASSESAGQANSPLHF TGTGCCAGCAGTGAGTCCGCGGGACAGGCGAATTCACCCCTCCACTTT
TRBJ1-6 . many 15 TRBV18 CASSPRDPLNSPLHF TGTGCCAGCTCACCCCGGGACCCCCTAAATTCACCCCTCCACTTT
TRBJ1-6 TRBD1 . 15 TRBV25-1 CASSSSGGQNSPLHF TGTGCCAGCAGCTCCAGCGGGGGACAGAATTCACCCCTCCACTTT
TRBJ2-7 TRBD2 . 15 TRBV20-1 CSAPAPTSGAHEQYF TGCAGTGCACCCGCCCCCACTAGCGGGGCACACGAGCAGTACTTC
TRBJ2-7 TRBD1 . 14 TRBV2 CASSLSGQGYEQYF TGTGCCAGCAGTCTATCGGGACAGGGGTACGAGCAGTACTTC
TRBJ1-6 . . 12 TRBV19 CASSPGRASLHF TGTGCCAGTTCCCCGGGCAGGGCTTCCCTCCACTTT
TRBJ1-1 TRBD1 many 13 TRBV6-5 CASTPTGRPEAFF TGTGCCTCAACCCCGACAGGGAGACCCGAAGCTTTCTTT
TRBJ2-1 . . 13 TRBV9 CASSVVTSNEQFF TGTGCCAGCAGCGTAGTAACTAGCAATGAGCAGTTCTTC
TRBJ2-1 . many 13 TRBV25-1 CASRGIGPGEQFF TGTGCCAGCAGGGGGATAGGTCCGGGTGAGCAGTTCTTC
TRBJ1-5 . . 13 TRBV7-9 CASSPPPGQPQHF TGTGCCAGCAGCCCCCCCCCCGGCCAGCCCCAGCATTTT
TRBJ2-2 . . 15 TRBV9 CASSRQGLNTGELFF TGTGCCAGCAGTCGACAGGGACTGAACACCGGGGAGCTGTTTTTT
TRBJ2-7 TRBD1 . 12 TRBV5-6 CADRGRSYEQYF TGTGCCGACAGGGGGCGCTCCTACGAGCAGTACTTC
TRBJ1-2 TRBD1 . 13 TRBV9 CASQAGQLYGYTF TGTGCCAGCCAGGCGGGACAGCTCTATGGCTACACCTTC
TRBJ1-5 . . 14 TRBV10-3 CAISQGDSNQPQHF TGTGCCATCAGCCAGGGAGATAGCAATCAGCCCCAGCATTTT